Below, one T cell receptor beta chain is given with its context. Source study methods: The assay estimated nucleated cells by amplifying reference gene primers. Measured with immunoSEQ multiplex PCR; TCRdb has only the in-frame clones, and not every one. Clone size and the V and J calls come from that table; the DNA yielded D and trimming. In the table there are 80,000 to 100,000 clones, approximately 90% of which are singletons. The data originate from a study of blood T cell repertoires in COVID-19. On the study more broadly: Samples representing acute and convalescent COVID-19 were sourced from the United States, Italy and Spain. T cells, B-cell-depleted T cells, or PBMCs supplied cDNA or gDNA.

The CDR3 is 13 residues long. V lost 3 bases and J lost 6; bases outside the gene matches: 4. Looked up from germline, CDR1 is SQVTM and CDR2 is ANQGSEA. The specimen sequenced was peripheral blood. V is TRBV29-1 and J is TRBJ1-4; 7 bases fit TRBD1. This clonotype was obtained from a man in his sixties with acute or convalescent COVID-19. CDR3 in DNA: TGCAGCGTTGATACAGGGGCGGATGAAAAACTGTTTTTT. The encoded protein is CSVDTGADEKLFF.